What follows are 2 T cell receptor beta chains derived from one specimen sequenced in a study of blood T cell repertoires in COVID-19 (TCRdb year 2020). To prepare the library, the immunoSEQ multiplex PCR assay was applied. What TCRdb holds here is the immuneACCESS table cut down to in-frame rearrangements. Part of the clones is not present; checked against another copy, under half of the missing clones reflect an unresolved V gene, and the others are unexplained. Here the sample has roughly 130,000 clones; roughly 80% occur a single time. About 12% of the sample is held by the ten biggest clonotypes. Sample: peripheral blood. All receptors derive from a woman aged 25 to 45 who had recovered from COVID-19.

This rearrangement joins TRBV28 to TRBJ2-1, with 8 bases aligning to TRBD2. Germline-derived CDR1 and CDR2 are MDHEN and SYDVKM. Germline trimming cut 8 bases from V and 10 bases from J; bases unmatched to any gene: 13. The CDR3 is made up of 14 amino acids. CDR3 sequence: CASSPPGLVNEQFF. The CDR3 nucleotides read TGTGCCAGCTCCCCCCCGGGACTAGTCAACGAGCAGTTCTTC.

The chain recombines TRBV11-2 with TRBJ1-2, with 9 positions matching TRBD1. Trimming removed 5 bases from V and 4 bases from J; junction bases left unmatched: 8. Germline V CDR1 and CDR2: SGHAT, FQNNGV. There are 15 residues in the CDR3. The CDR3 is CASSGLRTGAYGYTF. CDR3 nucleotide sequence: TGTGCCAGCAGCGGCCTTCGGACAGGGGCCTATGGCTACACCTTC.